Listed below are T cell receptor beta chains from one sample, sequenced in a study of T cell responses to AZD1222 COVID-19 vaccine. Sequenced by immunoSEQ multiplex PCR; TCRdb stores in-frame clones only, minus some. This sample has some 150,000 clones, with more than 80% found just once. Sequences were derived from peripheral blood, sampled on day 0 of AZD1222 vaccination. The receptors were gathered from an adult in good health. CDR3s include the opening cysteine and the closing phenylalanine or tryptophan. A D gene is named only where the DNA matches it firmly. Clone size appears in some rows only: once, few, many, or a class for an expanded clone.

>TRBJ2-7|TRBD1|TRBV5-4|-
CASSRTGSSYEQYF
TGTGCCAGCAGCAGGACAGGGAGCTCCTACGAGCAGTACTTC
>TRBJ2-2|-|TRBV5-1|-
CASSPGYGTGELFF
TGCGCCAGCAGCCCGGGTTACGGCACCGGGGAGCTGTTTTTT
>TRBJ2-1|-|TRBV2|-
CASSEAGGGNEQFF
TGTGCCAGCAGTGAAGCGGGTGGGGGTAATGAGCAGTTCTTC
>TRBJ2-2|-|TRBV9|-
CASSLNTGELFF
TGTGCCAGCAGCTTGAACACCGGGGAGCTGTTTTTT
>TRBJ1-5|-|TRBV28|-
CASRLWGQGNAPQHF
TGTGCCAGCAGACTATGGGGGCAGGGGAATGCGCCCCAGCATTTT
>TRBJ1-6|-|TRBV27|-
CASSFGGPFNSPLHF
TGTGCCAGCAGTTTCGGGGGGCCCTTTAATTCACCCCTCCACTTT
>TRBJ1-2|-|TRBV27|-
CASSRRDGGGYTF
TGTGCCAGCTCCAGACGCGACGGGGGCGGCTACACCTTC
>TRBJ1-1|TRBD1|TRBV6-5|-
CASSYAGTANTEAFF
TGTGCCAGCAGTTATGCCGGGACAGCGAACACTGAAGCTTTCTTT
>TRBJ2-1|-|TRBV28|-
CASSLRAGSLYNEQFF
TGTGCCAGCAGTTTAAGGGCGGGGTCCTTGTACAATGAGCAGTTCTTC
>TRBJ2-5|-|TRBV30|-
CAWSSSKETQYF
TGTGCCTGGAGTTCGTCGAAAGAGACCCAGTACTTC
>TRBJ2-1|TRBD1|TRBV7-6|-
CASSRRDRGPNEQFF
TGTGCCAGCAGCCGCCGGGACAGGGGGCCCAATGAGCAGTTCTTC
>TRBJ2-7|-|TRBV21-1|few
CATLRGGQYF
TGTGCCACACTCCGTGGCGGGCAGTACTTC
>TRBJ1-5|-|TRBV28|-
CASSDSFQPQHF
TGTGCCAGCAGTGACAGCTTTCAGCCCCAGCATTTT
>TRBJ2-7|-|TRBV5-1|-
CASSLRPGSSEQYF
TGCGCCAGCAGCTTGCGACCCGGGAGTAGCGAGCAGTACTTC
>TRBJ2-5|TRBD1|TRBV2|-
CASSDRGETQYF
TGTGCCAGCAGCGACAGGGGAGAGACCCAGTACTTC
>TRBJ1-1|TRBD1|TRBV28|-
CASSLIRQGLLNTEAFF
TGTGCCAGCAGTCTCATCCGACAGGGCCTTCTGAACACTGAAGCTTTCTTT